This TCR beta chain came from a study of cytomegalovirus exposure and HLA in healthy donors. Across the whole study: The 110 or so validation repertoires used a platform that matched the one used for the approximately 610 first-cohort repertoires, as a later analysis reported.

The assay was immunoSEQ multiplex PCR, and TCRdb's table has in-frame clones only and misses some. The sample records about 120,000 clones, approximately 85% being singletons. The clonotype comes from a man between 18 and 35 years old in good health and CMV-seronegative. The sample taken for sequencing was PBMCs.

The CDR3 here is CASSLEGLLQYNEQFF. CDR3 in DNA: TGTGCCAGCAGCTTGGAAGGACTCCTCCAATACAATGAGCAGTTCTTC. The chain carries TRBV13 and TRBJ2-1; possibly TRBD2 for D (5 bases). Germline loops: CDR1 PRHDT, CDR2 FYEKMQ (reference sequence). This CDR3 region has 16 residues. Trimming took 3 bases from V and 4 from J, leaving 16 bases between them. The variable domain in full, with the rest retrieved from reference TRBV13 and TRBJ2-1, is AAGVIQSPRHLIKEKRETATLKCYPIPRHDTVYWYQQGPGQDPQFLISFYEKMQSDKGSIPDRFSAQQFSDYHSELNMSSLELGDSALYFCASSLEGLLQYNEQFFGPGTRLTVL.